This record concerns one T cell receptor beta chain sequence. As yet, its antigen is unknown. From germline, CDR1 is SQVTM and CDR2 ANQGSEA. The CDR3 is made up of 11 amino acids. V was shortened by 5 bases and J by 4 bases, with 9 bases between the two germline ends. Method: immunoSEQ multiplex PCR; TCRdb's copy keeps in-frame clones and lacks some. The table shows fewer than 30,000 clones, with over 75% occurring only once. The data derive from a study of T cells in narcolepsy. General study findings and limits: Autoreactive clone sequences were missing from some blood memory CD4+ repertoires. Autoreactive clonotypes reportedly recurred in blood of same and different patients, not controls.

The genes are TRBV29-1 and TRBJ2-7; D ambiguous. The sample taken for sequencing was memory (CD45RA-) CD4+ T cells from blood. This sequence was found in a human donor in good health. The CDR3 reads CSVWLLYEQYF. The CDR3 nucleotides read TGCAGCGTTTGGTTGCTTTACGAGCAGTACTTC.